This TCR beta chain came from a study of cytomegalovirus exposure and HLA in healthy donors. Whole-study context: Researchers found that just over 80% of over 350 genotyped donors fell within the Caucasian-associated ancestry cluster.

The CDR3 spans 12 residues. Germline CDR1 reads MDHEN; CDR2 reads SYDVKM. The ends were cut back, 7 bases at V and 0 bases at J, with 4 bases in the middle. PCR employed 60 Vbeta and 13 Jbeta primers. The assay was immunoSEQ multiplex PCR, and TCRdb's table has in-frame clones only and misses some. The table records about 270,000 clones, more than 55% of them present only once. This TCR derives from a female donor in good health and CMV-seronegative. This sequence joins TRBV28 and TRBJ1-3, with unresolved D. Sequenced sample: PBMCs. CDR3 nucleotide sequence: TGTGCCAGCATATCCTCTGGAAACACCATATATTTT. This sequence encodes CASISSGNTIYF.